The present T cell receptor beta chain was sequenced within a study of control samples from healthy donors and cancer patients. The V and J ends lost 3 bases and 0 bases respectively, with 6 bases between them. This CDR3 is 14 amino acids long. Germline values: CDR1 LGHNA, CDR2 YNFKEQ. The assay was immunoSEQ multiplex PCR, and TCRdb's table has in-frame clones only and misses some. The sample lists over 150,000 clones; 80% to 95% were seen once. As regards this clone: At the DNA level, this CDR3 is encoded by other sequences in the same sample as well.

Specimen: blood. The chain links TRBV4-2 to TRBJ1-5, with D unresolved. The source is a woman between 35 and 50 years old in good health. The CDR3 reads CASSQEGSNQPQHF. The CDR3 coding sequence is TGTGCCAGCAGCCAGGAAGGTAGCAATCAGCCCCAGCATTTT.